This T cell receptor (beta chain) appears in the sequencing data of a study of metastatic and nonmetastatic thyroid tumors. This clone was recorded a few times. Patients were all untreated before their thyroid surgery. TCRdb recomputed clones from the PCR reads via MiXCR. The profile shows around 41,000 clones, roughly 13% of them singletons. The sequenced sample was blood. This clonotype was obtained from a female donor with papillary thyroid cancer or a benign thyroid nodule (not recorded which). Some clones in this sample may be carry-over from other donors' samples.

CDR3 sequence (DNA): TGTGCCAGCAGTGAGGGGGATGGCTACACCTTC. It is translated as CASSEGDGYTF. The chain recombines TRBV12-3 or TRBV12-4 with TRBJ1-2; weak D call: TRBD1 (6 bases). V was trimmed by 5 bases and J by 6 bases, leaving 7 bases between them. The CDR3 consists of 11 residues.